This entry lists 5 T cell receptor beta chains sequenced from one sample in a study of blood T cell repertoires in COVID-19. Assay used: immunoSEQ multiplex PCR; TCRdb lists only in-frame clones, some missing. The sample gives 130,000 or so clones, around nine tenths of which show up once; approximately 1.5% is in the top ten. Sequencing was performed on peripheral blood. These TCRs come from a human donor in a cohort sampled during active COVID-19.

The chain uses TRBV19 and TRBJ1-5, with 7 nucleotides matching TRBD1. Germline V CDR1 and CDR2: LNHDA, SQIVND (reference sequence). V shed 3 bases, J shed 4 bases, and the junction held 6 bases outside the gene matches. The CDR3 extends over 15 amino acids. The CDR3 spells CASSIYRGRNQPQHF. CDR3 DNA: TGTGCCAGTAGTATTTACAGGGGCAGGAATCAGCCCCAGCATTTT.

The chain joins TRBV28 to TRBJ2-7; 7 bases map to TRBD2. Trimming took 2 bases from V and 10 from J; bases not matched to a gene: 8. Germline V gives CDR1 MDHEN, CDR2 SYDVKM. The CDR3 covers 13 residues. CDR3 nucleotide sequence: TGTGCCAGCAGTTTAGGGGGGGGAACTGGACAGTACTTC. Translating gives CASSLGGGTGQYF.

This clone showed up just a few times. The genes are TRBV4-2 and TRBJ1-3; 7 nucleotides match TRBD1. V gave up 1 base and J gave up 0 bases; unmatched junction bases: 0. The CDR3 totals 15 residues. CDR1 and CDR2 from the germline V gene are LGHNA and YNFKEQ. In DNA, the CDR3 is TGTGCCAGCAGCCAAGGGACAGGCTCTGGAAACACCATATATTTT. Its protein product is CASSQGTGSGNTIYF.

Only one count was recorded for this clone. The genes are TRBV7-9 and TRBJ1-1; perhaps TRBD1 as D (5 bases). Germline V lookup: CDR1 SEHNR, CDR2 FQNEAQ (reference sequence). V was shortened by 5 bases and J by 8 bases, with 21 bases between the two germline ends. The CDR3 is made up of 15 amino acids. The DNA for the CDR3 is TGTGCCAGCAGCCCAGGGCGGGGGGTTAATTTGGAAGCTTTCTTT. Amino acid sequence: CASSPGRGVNLEAFF.

The V call is TRBV7-2, the J call TRBJ1-2, with TRBD1 as a possible D gene (6 bases). The CDR3 covers 13 residues. Germline V gene lookup returns CDR1 SGHTA and CDR2 FQGNSA. Trimming removed 2 bases at V and 4 bases at J, with 8 bases between. CDR3 nucleotide sequence: TGTGCCAGCAGCTTAAAAGGGGGCTATGGCTACACCTTC. Translation: CASSLKGGYGYTF.